This T cell receptor (beta chain) was recovered during a study of control samples from healthy donors and cancer patients. Germline V CDR1 and CDR2: SGHRS, YFSETQ. The CDR3 covers 14 residues. Trimming left V 4 bases short and J 5 bases short, with 14 bases between. The assay was immunoSEQ multiplex PCR, and TCRdb's table has in-frame clones only and misses some. The table lists about 75,000 clones, approximately 80% of them singletons. Sequenced sample: blood. This chain connects TRBV5-1 to TRBJ2-3; D assignment may be TRBD1 or TRBD2 (5 bases each). This receptor was taken from a man aged 45 to 65 in good health. CDR3 amino acids: CASSAGSGLDTQYF. Written as DNA, the CDR3 is TGCGCCAGCAGCGCCGGCTCGGGGCTAGATACGCAGTATTTT.